This T cell receptor (beta chain) was observed in a study of long-term antiretroviral therapy in people with HIV. Study findings and constraints: Even long-term ART left TRB diversity below transplant donor controls, despite gains. HIV repertoires spanned tighter CDR3 length ranges than controls did. Dominant in the repertoire at all time points were clones expanded before ART.

CDR1 and CDR2 (germline): SNHLY, FYNNEI. The CDR3 covers 14 residues. The J segment lost 3 bases and the V segment lost 6 bases, leaving 3 bases of the junction unmatched. At the survey level, the v3.0 immunoSEQ assay was run. TCRdb's copy holds only in-frame clones and misses some; the assay was immunoSEQ multiplex PCR. The sample lists more than 20,000 clones; about 82% were seen once. Comment on this clone: The antigen is unknown.

At minimum, one pre-ART and two post-ART PBMC samples were obtained from each donor. This TCR was sampled from a man between 18 and 29 years old with HIV. The sequencing here drew on unsorted PBMCs, taken 4 years after starting antiretroviral therapy. This chain uses TRBV2 with TRBJ2-3; TRBD1 matches at 10 bases. The CDR3, as DNA: TGTGCCAGCAGCCCGGACAGGGGGACAGATACGCAGTATTTT. Protein sequence: CASSPDRGTDTQYF. The whole variable domain, remainder taken from reference TRBV2 and TRBJ2-3, is EPEVTQTPSHQVTQMGQEVILRCVPISNHLYFYWYRQILGQKVEFLVSFYNNEISEKSEIFDDQFSVERPDGSNFTLKIRSTKLEDSAMYFCASSPDRGTDTQYFGPGTRLTVL.